One sample yielded the 9 T cell receptor beta chains listed below, sequenced in a study of cytomegalovirus exposure and HLA in healthy donors. It was with 60 Vbeta and 13 Jbeta primers that the PCR ran. The data were produced by immunoSEQ multiplex PCR, yet TCRdb's version contains in-frame clones alone and is incomplete. The sample includes just over 150,000 clones, roughly 78% of them seen just once. Sample: PBMCs. Receptors originate from a man aged 35 to 55 in good health and CMV-seropositive.

The V gene is TRBV10-3, the J gene TRBJ1-1, with D unclear. Germline loops: CDR1 ENHRY, CDR2 SYGVKD. CDR3 length: 12 residues. With 8 bases removed from V and 4 bases from J, the gap between germline ends came to 11 bases. In DNA form, the CDR3 reads TGTGCCATCGGACTGACTGTCACTGAAGCTTTCTTT. Residues: CAIGLTVTEAFF.

J is TRBJ1-6 and V is TRBV19, with 11 positions matching TRBD1. J gave up 8 bases and V 5 bases, and 5 bases lay outside the gene matches. The CDR3 is 15 amino acids. Germline CDR1 is LNHDA and CDR2 is SQIVND (reference sequence). CDR3: CASSGPGQGDSPLHF. The CDR3 DNA is TGTGCCAGTAGTGGGCCGGGACAGGGGGATTCACCCCTCCACTTT.

In its sample, this clone was seen a few times. The chain is built from TRBV7-3 and TRBJ2-2; D not certain. Germline values: CDR1 SGHTA, CDR2 FQGTGA. V lost 5 bases and J lost 4, with 8 bases in between. The CDR3 length is 13 residues. CDR3 residues: CASSLRSTGELFF. The CDR3, as DNA: TGTGCCAGCAGCCTCCGGAGCACCGGGGAGCTGTTTTTT.

The chain employs TRBV25-1 and TRBJ1-1, with 7 bases matching TRBD1. V was pared by 6 bases and J by 4 bases, with 5 bases of the junction left unmatched. Germline V lookup: CDR1 MGHDK, CDR2 SYGVNS. CDR3 size: 13 residues. CDR3 coding DNA: TGTGCCAGCAGACAGACAGGGCTCACTGAAGCTTTCTTT. This encodes CASRQTGLTEAFF.

The V gene is TRBV9, the J gene TRBJ1-2, with 7 bases matching TRBD1. V trimming: 2 bases; J trimming: 4 bases; junction bases outside the gene matches: 5. In germline, CDR1 is SGDLS, CDR2 YYNGEE. CDR3 length: 14 amino acids. Written as DNA, the CDR3 is TGTGCCAGCAGCGTCGGCAGGGGGGTCTATGGCTACACCTTC. Its translation is CASSVGRGVYGYTF.

This chain joins TRBV30 and TRBJ1-1; D perhaps matches TRBD1 (5 bases). The CDR3 covers 13 residues. CDR1 is GTSNPN and CDR2 is SVGIG in the germline V gene (reference sequence). Trimming took off 4 bases at V and 0 bases at J, with 9 bases between the two ends. The chain's CDR3 is CAWNLDMNTEAFF. The CDR3 DNA sequence: TGTGCCTGGAACCTGGACATGAACACTGAAGCTTTCTTT.

The rearrangement joins TRBV6-1 to TRBJ2-5; weak D call: TRBD2 (6 bases). CDR1 is MNHNS, CDR2 SASEGT, per germline. The CDR3 covers 15 residues. Trimming removed 4 bases at V and 1 base at J, with 13 bases between. CDR3: CASSGWAGSQETQYF. CDR3 coding DNA: TGTGCCAGCAGTGGGTGGGCGGGGTCCCAAGAGACCCAGTACTTC.

The chain couples TRBV7-8 to TRBJ2-3; the D gene is possibly TRBD2 (6 bases). The CDR3 consists of 15 residues. Trimming removed 5 bases from V and 5 bases from J, with 17 bases in between. Germline CDR1 is SGHVS and CDR2 is FQNEAQ. The CDR3 is CASSPLGGGKDTQYF. DNA of the CDR3: TGTGCCAGCAGCCCCCTGGGAGGCGGGAAAGATACGCAGTATTTT.

The chain joins TRBV19 to TRBJ2-6; TRBD1 matches 11 bases. V was clipped by 6 bases and J by 2 bases; unmatched bases: 6. Germline V lookup: CDR1 LNHDA, CDR2 SQIVND (reference sequence). The CDR3 is 17 residues long. This chain's CDR3 is CASREDRGRPGANVLTF. Written as DNA, the CDR3 is TGTGCCAGTAGGGAGGACAGGGGGCGGCCTGGGGCCAACGTCCTGACTTTC.